Included here is one T cell receptor (beta chain) sequence, with context. Antigen: not known. Method: immunoSEQ multiplex PCR; TCRdb's copy keeps in-frame clones and lacks some. The sample records millions of clones, less than 95% being singletons. The sample comes from a study of shared clonotypes between healthy human individuals. Across the whole study: Used for every donor were three CD4 naive, three CD4 memory, two CD8 naive and one CD8 memory plate.

The CDR3 is 16 amino acids. V lost 2 bases to trimming and J lost 3 bases; unmatched junction nucleotides: 8. Per the germline V gene, CDR1 is GTSNPN and CDR2 is SVGIG (reference sequence). Notes on the study in general: The study found lower generation probabilities in non-shared clonotypes than in those shared by all four donors. With a handful of donors compared, around 5% of naive CD4 clonotypes were shared.

The naive CD8 fraction comprised CD45RO-negative cells positively selected for CCR7 and excluded terminally differentiated effector memory CD45RA+ cells. The chain links TRBV30 to TRBJ2-1; 9 nucleotides align to TRBD2. This TCR came from a man in his late teens or twenties in good health. Sequenced: naive CD8+ T cells sorted from blood. CDR3 DNA: TGTGCCTGGAGTCCCCTTGGTAGCGGGAGCTACAATGAGCAGTTCTTC. It encodes CAWSPLGSGSYNEQFF.